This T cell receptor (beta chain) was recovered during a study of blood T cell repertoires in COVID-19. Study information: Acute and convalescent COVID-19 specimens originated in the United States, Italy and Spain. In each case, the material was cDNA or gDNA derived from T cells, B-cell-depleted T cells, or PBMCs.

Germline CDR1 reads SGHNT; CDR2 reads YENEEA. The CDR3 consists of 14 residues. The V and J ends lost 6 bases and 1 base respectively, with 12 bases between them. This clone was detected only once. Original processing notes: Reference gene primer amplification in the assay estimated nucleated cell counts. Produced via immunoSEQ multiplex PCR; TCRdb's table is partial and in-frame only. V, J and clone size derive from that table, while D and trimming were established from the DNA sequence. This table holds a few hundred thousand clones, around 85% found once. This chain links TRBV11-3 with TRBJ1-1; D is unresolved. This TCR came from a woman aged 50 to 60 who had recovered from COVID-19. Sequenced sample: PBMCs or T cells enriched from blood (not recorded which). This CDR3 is CASSSSRGNTEAFF. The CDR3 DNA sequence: TGTGCCAGCAGTTCCTCGCGGGGGAACACTGAAGCTTTCTTT. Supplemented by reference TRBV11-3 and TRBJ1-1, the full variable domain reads EAGVVQSPRYKIIEKKQPVAFWCNPISGHNTLYWYLQNLGQGPELLIRYENEEAVDDSQLPKDRFSAERLKGVDSTLKIQPAELGDSAVYLCASSSSRGNTEAFFGQGTRLTVV.